This is a list of T cell receptor beta chains from one sample in a study of graft-versus-host responses after intestinal transplantation. These TCRs' antigens remain unknown. TCRdb's copy holds only in-frame clones and misses some; the assay was immunoSEQ multiplex PCR. The table includes 40,000 to 55,000 clones, around 92% detected once. Source: unstimulated CD4+ T cells sorted from spleen or lymph node cells, taken before transplant. Every receptor here comes from a human donor who was the organ donor for an intestinal transplant. Both conserved end residues are part of each CDR3.

V gene	CDR3 protein
TRBV6-1	CASSVGRGIYSNQPQHF
TRBV25-1	CASRYLSTGELFF
TRBV7-2	CASSKGVGYEQYF
TRBV28	CASSLSVTSPVKVMLFF
TRBV11-3	CASSLAVHRPMNTEAFF
TRBV6-1	CAIQYGFYEQYF
TRBV5-1	CASSVSGRETQYF
TRBV5-5	CASSPGASGPPRTRYEQYF
TRBV29-1	CSVEDMGLQKTQYF
TRBV11-3	CASSQDRGAYNEQFF
TRBV28	CASSLAGTAYEQYF
TRBV4-1	CASSQARGRVTGELFF
TRBV18	CASSTRVTDTQYF
TRBV11-2	CASSLQGTTKLFF
TRBV7-2	CASSLGYVAGTQYF
TRBV30	CAWSVETGPGNTIYF
TRBV6-5	CASSSRNRDYGYTF
TRBV5-1	CASSFRLGDTQYF
TRBV9	CASSVPPAVEQFF
TRBV7-9	CASLTTGDRNTIYF
TRBV9	CASSVGGGMNTEAFF
TRBV9	CASSVAGGWYEQYF
TRBV5-6	CASSFYLGAQYF
TRBV27	CASSSPESGRDEQFF
TRBV7-2	CASSLADPGPYGYTF
TRBV6-1	CASSEANRGYTGELFF
TRBV28	CASGNSGPGANVLTF
TRBV18	CASSRSDEQFF
TRBV7-3	CASSLVVNTGELFF
TRBV28	CASRTGQLYSNQPQHF
TRBV27	CASSPSQGTREQYF
TRBV5-1	CASRILAAANNEQFF